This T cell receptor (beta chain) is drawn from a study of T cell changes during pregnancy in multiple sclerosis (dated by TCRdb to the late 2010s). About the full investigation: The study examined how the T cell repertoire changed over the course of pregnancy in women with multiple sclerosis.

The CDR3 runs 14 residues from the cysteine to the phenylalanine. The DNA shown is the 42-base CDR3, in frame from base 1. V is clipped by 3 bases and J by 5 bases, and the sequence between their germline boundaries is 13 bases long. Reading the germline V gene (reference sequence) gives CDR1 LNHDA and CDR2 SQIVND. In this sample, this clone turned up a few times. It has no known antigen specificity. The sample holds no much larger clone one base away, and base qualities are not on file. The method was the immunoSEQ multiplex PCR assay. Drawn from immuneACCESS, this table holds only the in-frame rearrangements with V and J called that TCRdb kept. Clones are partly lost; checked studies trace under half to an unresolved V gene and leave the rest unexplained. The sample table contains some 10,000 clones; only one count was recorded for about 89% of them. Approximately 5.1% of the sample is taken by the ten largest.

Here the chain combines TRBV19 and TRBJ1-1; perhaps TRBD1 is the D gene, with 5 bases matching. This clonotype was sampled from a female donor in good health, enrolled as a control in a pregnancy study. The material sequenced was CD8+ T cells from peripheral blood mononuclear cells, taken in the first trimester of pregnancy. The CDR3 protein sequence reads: CASSIPRVGTEAFF. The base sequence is TGTGCCAGTAGTATCCCCAGGGTCGGGACTGAAGCTTTCTTT.